The next 15 T cell receptor beta chains were all read from a single sample in a study of technical replicates of blood from a handful of donors. Repertoires were generated with immunoSEQ multiplex PCR, while TCRdb's copy carries only in-frame clones and drops some. The top ten hold approximately 0.38% of the sample, which has around 97,000 clones, 96% seen once. Sequencing was done on a sample of T cells isolated from PBMCs. These receptors were obtained from a human donor in good health.

As concerns this clone: This sample also contains other DNA sequences that code for the same CDR3. The CDR3 spells CASSVVGGNTEAFF. In nucleotides, the CDR3 is TGTGCCAGCAGCGTAGTAGGGGGGAACACTGAAGCTTTCTTT. The chain couples TRBV9 to TRBJ1-1; tentative D call: TRBD1 (6 bases). Per germline, CDR1 SGDLS and CDR2 YYNGEE. Trimming left V 0 bases short and J 1 base short, with 7 bases between. The CDR3 covers 14 residues.

The genes are TRBV4-2 and TRBJ2-3; no firm D call. CDR3 length: 12 amino acids. Trimming left V 1 base short and J 5 bases short, with 4 bases between. CDR1 is LGHNA, CDR2 YNFKEQ, per germline. The CDR3 DNA reads TGTGCCAGCAGCCAAGCGGGAGATACGCAGTATTTT. This gives the protein CASSQAGDTQYF.

A remark on this clone: Other nucleotide sequences from this sample produce the same CDR3. The chain employs TRBV19 and TRBJ1-5; 9 nucleotides line up with TRBD1. Germline V lookup: CDR1 LNHDA, CDR2 SQIVND (reference sequence). The ends lost 1 base at V and 2 bases at J; junction bases unmatched: 0. The CDR3 is made up of 15 amino acids. CDR3 coding DNA: TGTGCCAGTAGTATAGGGACAGGGGGCAATCAGCCCCAGCATTTT. As protein: CASSIGTGGNQPQHF.

The chain links TRBV27 to TRBJ1-1; 10 bases match TRBD1. The CDR3 spans 19 residues. In germline, CDR1 is MNHEY, CDR2 SMNVEV (reference sequence). With 5 bases clipped from V and 6 bases from J, the junction kept 21 bases outside the gene matches. The CDR3 protein is CASSKLSGQGVRGNAEAFF. The CDR3, as DNA: TGTGCCAGCAGTAAGTTATCCGGACAGGGGGTCCGAGGAAACGCTGAAGCTTTCTTT.

The chain carries TRBV6-5 and TRBJ1-4; TRBD1 agrees at 7 bases. Germline V gives CDR1 MNHEY, CDR2 SVGAGI. After removal of 6 bases from V and 8 bases from J, the junction contained 9 bases not matched to a gene. The CDR3 is made up of 14 amino acids. The DNA of the CDR3 is TGTGCCAGCAGCCGCGGACAGGTGGGCGAAAAACTGTTTTTT. Translating gives CASSRGQVGEKLFF.

V gene TRBV11-3 combines with J gene TRBJ2-6; D is uncertain. V was trimmed by 4 bases and J by 1 base, leaving 8 bases between them. The germline CDR1 and CDR2 sequences are SGHNT and YENEEA. The CDR3 covers 15 residues. DNA of the CDR3: TGTGCCAGCAGCTCGAGTCCATCTGGGGCCAACGTCCTGACTTTC. Translation: CASSSSPSGANVLTF.

The chain joins TRBV11-2 to TRBJ1-1; 7 bases agree with TRBD1. CDR1 is SGHAT, CDR2 FQNNGV, per germline. The CDR3 contains 13 residues. J was trimmed by 8 bases and V by 5 bases; bases with no gene match: 8. The chain's CDR3 is CASSPDRIIEAFF. The CDR3, as DNA: TGTGCCAGCAGCCCGGACAGGATCATCGAAGCTTTCTTT. Supplemented by reference TRBV11-2 and TRBJ1-1, the full variable domain reads EAGVAQSPRYKIIEKRQSVAFWCNPISGHATLYWYQQILGQGPKLLIQFQNNGVVDDSQLPKDRFSAERLKGVDSTLKIQPAKLEDSAVYLCASSPDRIIEAFFGQGTRLTVV.

The chain couples TRBV28 to TRBJ2-5, with 8 bases that match TRBD2. The junction had 7 bases not matched to a gene; V was cut back by 3 bases and J by 1 base. This CDR3 has 16 residues. The germline V gene has CDR1 MDHEN and CDR2 SYDVKM. The CDR3 nucleotides are TGTGCCAGCAGTTTGCCGGGAGGGAGTGCCCAAGAGACCCAGTACTTC. The encoded protein is CASSLPGGSAQETQYF.

This clone has just one count. This chain connects TRBV14 to TRBJ2-7; TRBD2 agrees at 7 bases. The J segment lost 0 bases and the V segment lost 5 bases, leaving 4 bases of the junction unmatched. Per germline, CDR1 SGHDN and CDR2 FVKESK. This CDR3 has 14 amino acids. CDR3 in DNA: TGTGCCAGCAGCTCCCGGGACTACTCCTACGAGCAGTACTTC. Amino acid sequence: CASSSRDYSYEQYF. Filled out from reference TRBV14 and TRBJ2-7, the complete variable domain reads EAGVTQFPSHSVIEKGQTVTLRCDPISGHDNLYWYRRVMGKEIKFLLHFVKESKQDESGMPNNRFLAERTGGTYSTLKVQPAELEDSGVYFCASSSRDYSYEQYFGPGTRLTVT.

This chain joins TRBV6-6 and TRBJ2-3, with a tentative D call TRBD2 (6 bases). The CDR3 totals 14 residues. V was shortened by 5 bases and J by 1 base, with 10 bases between the two germline ends. Germline V lookup: CDR1 MNHNY, CDR2 SVGAGI (reference sequence). The CDR3 DNA reads TGTGCCAGCAGTCGGCGGGAACGCACAGATACGCAGTATTTT. Amino acid sequence: CASSRRERTDTQYF.

CDR3 nucleotide sequence: TGTGCCAGCAGCTTAGACAGGGAGATCGGAGCAACTAATGAAAAACTGTTTTTT. Translated, it gives CASSLDREIGATNEKLFF. The gene calls are TRBV7-9 and TRBJ1-4; weak D call: TRBD1 (6 bases). Germline CDR1 reads SEHNR; CDR2 reads FQNEAQ (reference sequence). V dropped 1 base and J dropped 0 bases, with 15 bases sitting between them. The CDR3 contains 18 residues.

The chain combines TRBV19 with TRBJ1-5, with a possible D match to TRBD1 (5 bases). The CDR3 is made up of 15 amino acids. Germline lookup yields CDR1 LNHDA and CDR2 SQIVND (reference sequence). V lost 6 bases to trimming and J lost 3 bases, with 15 bases between them. The CDR3 is CASRSPTALNQPQHF. The CDR3, as DNA: TGTGCCAGTAGGTCCCCGACAGCCCTCAATCAGCCCCAGCATTTT.

The rearrangement uses TRBV11-2 and TRBJ2-7, with 10 bases aligning to TRBD2. There are 17 residues in the CDR3. J lost 6 bases, V lost 5 bases, and 16 bases had no gene match. Looked up from germline, CDR1 is SGHAT and CDR2 is FQNNGV. The CDR3 sequence: CASSVPLAGETDAEQYF. The CDR3 region has the DNA TGTGCCAGCAGCGTGCCGCTAGCGGGAGAAACCGACGCCGAGCAGTACTTC.

The genes are TRBV28 and TRBJ2-1, with D possibly TRBD2 on 6 matching bases. The CDR3 extends over 15 amino acids. Trimming shortened V by 4 bases and J by 5 bases, and 15 bases separated the two germline ends. CDR1 and CDR2 (germline): MDHEN, SYDVKM. The CDR3 protein is CASSSLTRGHNEQFF. The CDR3 DNA follows: TGTGCCAGCAGTTCTTTGACTAGGGGCCACAATGAGCAGTTCTTC.

About this clone itself: The junction differs from germline at one of its ends, possibly a read error. The J gene is TRBJ2-7, the V gene TRBV27; TRBD1 is a possible D gene (5 bases). The CDR3 has 12 residues. Germline V gene data show CDR1 as MNHEY and CDR2 as SMNVEV (reference sequence). CDR3: CASTPPHRTAPF. In DNA form, the CDR3 reads TGTGCCAGCACCCCCCCGCACAGGACGGCACCATTC.